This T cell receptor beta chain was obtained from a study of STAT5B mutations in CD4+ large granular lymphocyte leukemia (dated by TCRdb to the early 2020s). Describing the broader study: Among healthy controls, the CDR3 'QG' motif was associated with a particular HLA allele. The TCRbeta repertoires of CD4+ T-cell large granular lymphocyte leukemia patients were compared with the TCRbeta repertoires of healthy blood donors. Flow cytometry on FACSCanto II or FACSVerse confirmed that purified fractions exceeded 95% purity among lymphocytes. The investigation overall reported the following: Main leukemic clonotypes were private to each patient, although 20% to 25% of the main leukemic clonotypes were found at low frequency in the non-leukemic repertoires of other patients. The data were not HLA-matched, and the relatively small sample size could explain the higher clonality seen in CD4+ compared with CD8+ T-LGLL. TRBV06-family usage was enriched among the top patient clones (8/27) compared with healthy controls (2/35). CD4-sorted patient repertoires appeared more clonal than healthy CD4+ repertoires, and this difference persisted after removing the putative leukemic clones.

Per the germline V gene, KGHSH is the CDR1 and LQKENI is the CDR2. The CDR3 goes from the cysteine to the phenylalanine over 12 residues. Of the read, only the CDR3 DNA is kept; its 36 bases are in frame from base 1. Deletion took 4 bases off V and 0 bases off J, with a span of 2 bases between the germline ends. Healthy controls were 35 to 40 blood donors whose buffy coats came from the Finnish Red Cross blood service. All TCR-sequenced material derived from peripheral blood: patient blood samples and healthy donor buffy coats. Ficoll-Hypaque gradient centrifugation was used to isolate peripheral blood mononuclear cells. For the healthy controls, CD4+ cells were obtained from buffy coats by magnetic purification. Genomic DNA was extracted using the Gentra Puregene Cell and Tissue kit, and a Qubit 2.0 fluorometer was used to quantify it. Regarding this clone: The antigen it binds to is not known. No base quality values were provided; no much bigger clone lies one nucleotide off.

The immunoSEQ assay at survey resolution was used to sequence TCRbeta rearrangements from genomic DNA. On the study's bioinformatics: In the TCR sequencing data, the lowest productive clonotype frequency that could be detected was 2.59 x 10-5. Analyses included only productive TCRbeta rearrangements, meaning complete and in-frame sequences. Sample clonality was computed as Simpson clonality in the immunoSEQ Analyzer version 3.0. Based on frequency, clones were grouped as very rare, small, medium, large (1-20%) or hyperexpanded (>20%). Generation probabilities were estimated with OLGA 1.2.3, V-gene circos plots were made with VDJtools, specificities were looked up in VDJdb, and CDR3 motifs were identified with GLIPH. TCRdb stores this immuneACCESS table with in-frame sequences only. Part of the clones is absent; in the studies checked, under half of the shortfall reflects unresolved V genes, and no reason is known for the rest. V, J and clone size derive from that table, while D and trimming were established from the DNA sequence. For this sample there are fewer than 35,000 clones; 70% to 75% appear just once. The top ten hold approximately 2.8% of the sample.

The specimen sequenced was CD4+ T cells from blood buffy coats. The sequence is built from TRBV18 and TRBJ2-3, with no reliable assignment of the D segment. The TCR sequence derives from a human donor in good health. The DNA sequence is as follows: TGTGCCAGCTCACTCAGCACAGATACGCAGTATTTT. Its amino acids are CASSLSTDTQYF.